This T cell receptor beta chain was retrieved from a study of siplizumab effects on memory and regulatory T cells. Notes on the study in general: Suppressive activity of Tregs proliferating in siplizumab cultures remained unconfirmed. Assignment of a naive or memory phenotype failed for roughly 80-97% of the proliferating CD4+ or CD8+ clones. Alloreactive CD4+ clones that could be mapped were on average about 70% Treg-derived with siplizumab, against approximately 28% in controls.

A remark on this clone: The antigen remains unidentified.

The assay looked at about 100,000 TCR templates in each sample. Profiling relied on immunoSEQ multiplex PCR, and the TCRdb table lists in-frame clones only, not all of them. The sample contains 85,000 to 95,000 clones, 94% of which appear only once. Sequencing was done on a sample of non-Treg CD4+ T cells sorted from blood. The sequence came from a human donor in good health.

CDR3 residues: CASSEMQVYTEAFF. The CDR3 DNA reads TGTGCCAGCAGTGAAATGCAAGTTTACACTGAAGCTTTCTTT. The chain recombines TRBV2 with TRBJ1-1; no reliable D call. The V gene lost 2 bases and the J gene lost 3 bases, with 10 bases spanning the gap. CDR3 length: 14 residues. Germline V gene lookup returns CDR1 SNHLY and CDR2 FYNNEI.